This T cell receptor beta chain was sequenced during a study of blood T cell repertoires in COVID-19. Participants came from fewer than 25 US areas, aged about 18 to 89 years. Some clones are missing from TCRdb's copy, which holds only in-frame ones; the method was immunoSEQ multiplex PCR. The table lists fewer than 300,000 clones, roughly four fifths of them singletons. After removal of 5 bases from V and 0 bases from J, the junction contained 6 bases not matched to a gene. In germline, CDR1 is SGHVS, CDR2 FNYEAQ. The length of the CDR3 is 16 residues. The chain carries TRBV7-6 and TRBJ2-1; 8 positions agree with TRBD2. This sequence was found in a man aged 40-55 years who had been exposed to COVID-19. Sequenced material: PBMCs or T cells enriched from blood (not recorded which). CDR3 sequence (DNA): TGTGCCAGCAGCCATAGCGGGATTAGCTCCTACAATGAGCAGTTCTTC. Its protein is CASSHSGISSYNEQFF. The variable domain in full, completed from reference TRBV7-6 and TRBJ2-1, reads GAGVSQSPRYKVTKRGQDVALRCDPISGHVSLYWYRQALGQGPEFLTYFNYEAQQDKSGLPNDRFSAERPEGSISTLTIQRTEQRDSAMYRCASSHSGISSYNEQFFGPGTRLTVL.